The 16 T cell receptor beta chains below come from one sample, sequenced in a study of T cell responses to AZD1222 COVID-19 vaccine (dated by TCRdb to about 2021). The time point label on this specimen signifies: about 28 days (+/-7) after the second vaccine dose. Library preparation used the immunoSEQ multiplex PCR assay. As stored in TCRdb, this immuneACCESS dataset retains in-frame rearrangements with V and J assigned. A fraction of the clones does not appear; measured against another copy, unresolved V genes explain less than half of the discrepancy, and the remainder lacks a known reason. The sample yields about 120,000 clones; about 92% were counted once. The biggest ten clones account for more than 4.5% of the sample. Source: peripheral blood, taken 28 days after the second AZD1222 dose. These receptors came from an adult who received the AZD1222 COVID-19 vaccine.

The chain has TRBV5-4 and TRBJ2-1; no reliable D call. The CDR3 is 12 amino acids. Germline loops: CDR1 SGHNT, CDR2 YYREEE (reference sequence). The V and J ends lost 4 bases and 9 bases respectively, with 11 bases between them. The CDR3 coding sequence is TGTGCCAGCAGCATTCCGAAAAGTGAGCAGTTCTTC. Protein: CASSIPKSEQFF.

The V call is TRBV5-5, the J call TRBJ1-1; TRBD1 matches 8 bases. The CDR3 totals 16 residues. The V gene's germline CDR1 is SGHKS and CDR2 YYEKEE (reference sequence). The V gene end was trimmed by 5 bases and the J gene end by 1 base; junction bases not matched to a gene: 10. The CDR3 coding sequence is TGTGCCAGCAGTAAAATTCAGGGGGCGCAGAACACTGAAGCTTTCTTT. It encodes CASSKIQGAQNTEAFF.

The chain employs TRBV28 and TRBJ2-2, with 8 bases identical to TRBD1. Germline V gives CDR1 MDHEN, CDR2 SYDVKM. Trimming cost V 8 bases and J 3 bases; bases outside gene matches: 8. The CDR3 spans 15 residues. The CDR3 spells CASYPGGADTGELFF. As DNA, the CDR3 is TGTGCCAGCTATCCAGGGGGCGCGGACACCGGGGAGCTGTTTTTT.

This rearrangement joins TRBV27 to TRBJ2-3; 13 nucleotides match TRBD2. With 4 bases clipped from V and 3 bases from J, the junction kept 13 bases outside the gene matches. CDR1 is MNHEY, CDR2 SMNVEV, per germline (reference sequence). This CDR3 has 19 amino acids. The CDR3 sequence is CASSSGTSGAYMGTDTQYF. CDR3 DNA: TGTGCCAGCAGTTCAGGGACTAGCGGGGCCTACATGGGGACAGATACGCAGTATTTT.

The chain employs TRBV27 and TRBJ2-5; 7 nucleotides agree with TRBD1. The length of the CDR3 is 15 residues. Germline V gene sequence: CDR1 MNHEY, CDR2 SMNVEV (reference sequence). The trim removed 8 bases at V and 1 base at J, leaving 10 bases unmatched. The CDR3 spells CASHKTTGVQETQYF. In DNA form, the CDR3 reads TGTGCCAGCCACAAAACCACAGGGGTCCAAGAGACCCAGTACTTC.

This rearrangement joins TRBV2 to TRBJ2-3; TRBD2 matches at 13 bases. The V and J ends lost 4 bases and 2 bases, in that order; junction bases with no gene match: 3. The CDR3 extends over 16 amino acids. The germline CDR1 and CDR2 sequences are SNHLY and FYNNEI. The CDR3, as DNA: TGTGCCAGCAGTGGGGGACTAGCGGGATTCACAGATACGCAGTATTTT. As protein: CASSGGLAGFTDTQYF.

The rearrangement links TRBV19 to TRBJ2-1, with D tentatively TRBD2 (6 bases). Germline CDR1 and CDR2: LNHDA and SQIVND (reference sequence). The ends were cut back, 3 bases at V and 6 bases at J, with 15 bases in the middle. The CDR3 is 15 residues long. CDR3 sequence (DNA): TGTGCCAGTAGTATTTCCGGGAGCGGGCGCAATGAGCAGTTCTTC. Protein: CASSISGSGRNEQFF.

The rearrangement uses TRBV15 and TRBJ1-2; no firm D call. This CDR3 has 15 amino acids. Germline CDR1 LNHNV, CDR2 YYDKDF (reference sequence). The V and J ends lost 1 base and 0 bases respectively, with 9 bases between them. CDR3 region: CATSRARTPNYGYTF. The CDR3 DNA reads TGTGCCACCAGCAGAGCAAGGACCCCTAACTATGGCTACACCTTC.

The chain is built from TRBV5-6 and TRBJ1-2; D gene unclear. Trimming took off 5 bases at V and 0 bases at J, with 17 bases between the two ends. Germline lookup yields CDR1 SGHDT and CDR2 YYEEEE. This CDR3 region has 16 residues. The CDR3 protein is CASRIPGGGANYGYTF. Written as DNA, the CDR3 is TGTGCCAGCAGAATCCCGGGAGGTGGAGCTAACTATGGCTACACCTTC.

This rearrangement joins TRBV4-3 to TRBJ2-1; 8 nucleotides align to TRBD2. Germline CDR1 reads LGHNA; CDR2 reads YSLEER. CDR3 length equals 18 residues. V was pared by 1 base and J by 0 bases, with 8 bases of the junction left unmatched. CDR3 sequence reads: CASSQVVSGGSSYNEQFF. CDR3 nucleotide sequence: TGCGCCAGCAGCCAAGTAGTGTCGGGAGGGAGCTCCTACAATGAGCAGTTCTTC.

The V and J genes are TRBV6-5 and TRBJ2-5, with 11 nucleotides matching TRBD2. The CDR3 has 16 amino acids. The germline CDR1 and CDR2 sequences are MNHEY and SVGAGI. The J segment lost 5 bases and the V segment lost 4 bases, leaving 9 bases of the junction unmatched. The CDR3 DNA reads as TGTGCCAGCAGTTCCCCCTTAGCGGGGGGGCCCGAGACCCAGTACTTC. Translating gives CASSSPLAGGPETQYF.

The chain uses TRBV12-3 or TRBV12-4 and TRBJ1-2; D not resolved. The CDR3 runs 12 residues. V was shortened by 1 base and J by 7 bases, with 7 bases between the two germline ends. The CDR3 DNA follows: TGTGCCAGCAGTTTAGGGACTCTTGGCTACACCTTC. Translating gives CASSLGTLGYTF.

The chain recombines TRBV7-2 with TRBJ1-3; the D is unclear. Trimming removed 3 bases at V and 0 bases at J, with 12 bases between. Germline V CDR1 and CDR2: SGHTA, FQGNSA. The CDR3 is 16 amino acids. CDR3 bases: TGTGCCAGCAGCTTTTTGGGCGTTCTCTCTGGAAACACCATATATTTT. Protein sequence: CASSFLGVLSGNTIYF. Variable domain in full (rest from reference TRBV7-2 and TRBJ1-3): GAGVSQSPSNKVTEKGKDVELRCDPISGHTALYWYRQSLGQGLEFLIYFQGNSAPDKSGLPSDRFSAERTGGSVSTLTIQRTQQEDSAVYLCASSFLGVLSGNTIYFGEGSWLTVV.

Here the CDR3 reads CASSYSSLVLEKLFF. The CDR3, as DNA: TGTGCCAGCAGTTACTCGAGTTTGGTCCTTGAAAAACTGTTTTTT. The chain links TRBV6-5 to TRBJ1-4; D gene ambiguous. CDR3 size: 15 residues. CDR1 and CDR2 (germline): MNHEY, SVGAGI. V gave up 0 bases and J gave up 7 bases, with 12 bases separating them.

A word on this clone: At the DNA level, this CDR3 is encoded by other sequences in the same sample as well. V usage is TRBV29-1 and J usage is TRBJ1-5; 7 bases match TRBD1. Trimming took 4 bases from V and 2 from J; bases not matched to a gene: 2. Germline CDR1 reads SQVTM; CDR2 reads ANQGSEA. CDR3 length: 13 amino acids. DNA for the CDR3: TGCAGCGTTGGGCAGGGGGGCAATCAGCCCCAGCATTTT. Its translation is CSVGQGGNQPQHF. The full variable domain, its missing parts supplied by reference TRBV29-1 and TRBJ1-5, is SAVISQKPSRDICQRGTSLTIQCQVDSQVTMMFWYRQQPGQSLTLIATANQGSEATYESGFVIDKFPISRPNLTFSTLTVSNMSPEDSSIYLCSVGQGGNQPQHFGDGTRLSIL.

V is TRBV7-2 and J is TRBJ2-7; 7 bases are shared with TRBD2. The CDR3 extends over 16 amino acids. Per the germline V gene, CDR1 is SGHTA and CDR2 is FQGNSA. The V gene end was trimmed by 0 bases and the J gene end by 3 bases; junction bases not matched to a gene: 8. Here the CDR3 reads CASSLALGPGGYEQYF. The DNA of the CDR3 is TGTGCCAGCAGCTTAGCTCTCGGCCCGGGGGGCTACGAGCAGTACTTC.